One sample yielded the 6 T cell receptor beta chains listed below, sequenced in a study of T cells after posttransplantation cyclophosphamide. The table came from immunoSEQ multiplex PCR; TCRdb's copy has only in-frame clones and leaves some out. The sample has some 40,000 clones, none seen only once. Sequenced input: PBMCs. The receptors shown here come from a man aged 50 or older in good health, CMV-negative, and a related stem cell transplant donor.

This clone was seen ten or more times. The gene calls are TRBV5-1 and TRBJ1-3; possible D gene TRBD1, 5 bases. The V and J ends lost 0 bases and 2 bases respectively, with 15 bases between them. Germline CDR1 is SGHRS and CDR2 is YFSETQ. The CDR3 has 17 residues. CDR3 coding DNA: TGCGCCAGCAGCTTGGTCCCAGAGCAGGGCCCTGGAAACACCATATATTTT. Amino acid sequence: CASSLVPEQGPGNTIYF.

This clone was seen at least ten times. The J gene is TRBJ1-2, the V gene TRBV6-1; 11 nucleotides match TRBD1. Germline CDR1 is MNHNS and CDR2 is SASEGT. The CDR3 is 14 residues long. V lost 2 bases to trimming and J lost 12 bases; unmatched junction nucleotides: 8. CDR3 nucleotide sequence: TGTGCCAGCAGTGAATACCCGGGACAGGGGGATCACACCTTC. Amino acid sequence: CASSEYPGQGDHTF.

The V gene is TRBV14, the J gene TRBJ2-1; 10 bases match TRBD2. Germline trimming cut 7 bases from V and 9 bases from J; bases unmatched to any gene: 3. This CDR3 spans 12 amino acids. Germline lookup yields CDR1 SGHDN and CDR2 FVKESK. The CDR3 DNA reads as TGTGCCAGCACTAGCGGGAGCGTTGAGCAGTTCTTC. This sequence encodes CASTSGSVEQFF.

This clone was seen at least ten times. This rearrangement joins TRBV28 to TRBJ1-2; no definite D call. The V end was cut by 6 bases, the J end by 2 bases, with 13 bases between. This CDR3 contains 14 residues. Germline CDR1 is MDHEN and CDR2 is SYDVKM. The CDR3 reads CASSLPAVNYGYTF. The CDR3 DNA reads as TGTGCCAGCAGCCTCCCGGCGGTGAACTATGGCTACACCTTC.

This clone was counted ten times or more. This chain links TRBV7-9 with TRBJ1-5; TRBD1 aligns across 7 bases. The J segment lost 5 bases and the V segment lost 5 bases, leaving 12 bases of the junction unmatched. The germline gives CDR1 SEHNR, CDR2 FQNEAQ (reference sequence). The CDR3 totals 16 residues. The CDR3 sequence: CASSQGGWGEDQPQHF. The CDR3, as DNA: TGTGCCAGCAGCCAGGGGGGTTGGGGGGAGGATCAGCCCCAGCATTTT.

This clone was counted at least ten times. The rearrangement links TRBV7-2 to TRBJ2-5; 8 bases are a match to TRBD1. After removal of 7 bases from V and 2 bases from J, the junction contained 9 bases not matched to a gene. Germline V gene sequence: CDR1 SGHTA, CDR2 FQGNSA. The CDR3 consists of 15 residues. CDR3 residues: CASTRTGWGQETQYF. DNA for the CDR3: TGTGCCAGCACCCGGACAGGGTGGGGGCAAGAGACCCAGTACTTC. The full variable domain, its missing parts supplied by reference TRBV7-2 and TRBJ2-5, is GAGVSQSPSNKVTEKGKDVELRCDPISGHTALYWYRQSLGQGLEFLIYFQGNSAPDKSGLPSDRFSAERTGGSVSTLTIQRTQQEDSAVYLCASTRTGWGQETQYFGPGTRLLVL.